This T cell receptor (beta chain) was captured in a study of T cell responses to AZD1222 COVID-19 vaccine. Study outcomes and limitations: Spike-specific TCR repertoires showed rising breadth and depth after two AZD1222 doses. Just six people given AZD1222 tested seropositive at baseline. Targets within unmutated variant regions were reportedly found for nearly half of spike-specific TCRs. Repertoires were sampled only after the peak T cell response.

Sequencing was performed with immunoSEQ multiplex PCR; in TCRdb, only in-frame clones are kept and a portion is missing. The sample comprises approximately 170,000 clones, roughly 89% of which are singletons, and more than 1.5% rests with the top ten. As to this clone: Its antigen is still unknown.

Germline V gene data show CDR1 as LGHDT and CDR2 as YNNKEL (reference sequence). J gave up 7 bases and V 3 bases, and 8 bases lay outside the gene matches. This CDR3 is built from 15 residues. This clonotype originated in an adult in good health. The sample here was peripheral blood, taken on day 0 of AZD1222 vaccination. The chain combines TRBV3-1 (or the pseudogene TRBV3-2) with TRBJ2-4; 8 positions agree with TRBD2. CDR3 DNA: TGTGCCAGCAGCCACCTAGCGGGTCCCGGGAACATTCAGTACTTC. Amino acids: CASSHLAGPGNIQYF.